Listed below are T cell receptor beta chains from one sample, sequenced in a study of blood T cell repertoires in COVID-19. Libraries were prepared by immunoSEQ multiplex PCR; TCRdb keeps only in-frame clonotypes and omits some of them. The sample lists over 65,000 clones; more than 80% were seen once. Sequenced sample: peripheral blood. These receptors were collected from a man aged 25-45 years with acute or convalescent COVID-19. Both conserved end residues are part of each CDR3. D genes are given only for firm matches. Size is omitted from some rows. Given values are once, few, many or a class for expanded clones.

few	TRBV11-2	TRBD1	TRBJ2-5	TGTGCCAGCAGCTTAGGGGACAGCAAAGAGACCCAGTACTTC	CASSLGDSKETQYF
-	TRBV7-2	-	TRBJ2-7	TGTGCCAGCAGACCCACAGGGTTGTACGAGCAGTACTTC	CASRPTGLYEQYF
-	TRBV5-6	-	TRBJ2-5	TGTGCCAGCAGCGTACGGTGGGAGACCCAGTACTTC	CASSVRWETQYF
-	TRBV7-9	-	TRBJ2-1	TGTGCCAGCAGCTTAGGCTATAATGAGCAGTTCTTC	CASSLGYNEQFF
-	TRBV4-1	-	TRBJ2-5	TGCGCCAGCAGCCAAGCGGGCGGGGCAGGATCAGAGACCCAGTACTTC	CASSQAGGAGSETQYF
-	TRBV6-5	TRBD2	TRBJ2-1	TGTGCCAGCAGACGACTAGCGGGAGAGGCGAATGAGCAGTTCTTC	CASRRLAGEANEQFF
-	TRBV7-9	-	TRBJ1-6	TGTGCCAGCAGCTCAGGCTCCTATAATTCACCCCTCCACTTT	CASSSGSYNSPLHF
-	TRBV6-6	TRBD1	TRBJ1-4	TGTGCCAGCAGTTACCAGACAGGGCTGAATGAAAAACTGTTTTTT	CASSYQTGLNEKLFF
-	TRBV5-1	TRBD1	TRBJ2-1	TGCGCCAGCAGCCCCGACAGGGGTTGGCGGGCGTCCTACAATGAGCAGTTCTTC	CASSPDRGWRASYNEQFF
-	TRBV28	-	TRBJ2-1	TGTGCCAGCAGTTTAAGCATCTCCTGGGCAGGCAATGAGCAGTTCTTC	CASSLSISWAGNEQFF
-	TRBV28	-	TRBJ1-6	TGTGCCAGCAGTTTAACCTCGGTGAGCTCCTATAATTCACCCCTCCACTTT	CASSLTSVSSYNSPLHF
-	TRBV6-1	-	TRBJ1-1	TGTGCCAGCAGTGAATGGGGCAACACTGAAGCTTTCTTT	CASSEWGNTEAFF
once	TRBV11-2	TRBD1	TRBJ2-1	TGTGCCAGCAGCTTAACGAGGTCGACAGGGATCAATGAGCAGTTCTTC	CASSLTRSTGINEQFF
-	TRBV6-6	TRBD1	TRBJ1-5	TGTGCCAGCAGTTACGGGGACAGAAAGAATCAGCCCCAGCATTTT	CASSYGDRKNQPQHF
-	TRBV6-5	TRBD2	TRBJ2-1	TGTGCCAGCAGTTACAGAGCGGGACTCTACAATGAGCAGTTCTTC	CASSYRAGLYNEQFF
-	TRBV19	-	TRBJ2-3	TGTGCCCCCCAGGGGGGTACGCAGTATTTT	CAPQGGTQYF
-	TRBV25-1	-	TRBJ1-5	TGTGCCAGCAGTGAATGGGGAGGGGTCCGTAGCAATCAGCCCCAGCATTTT	CASSEWGGVRSNQPQHF
-	TRBV10-3	TRBD2	TRBJ2-7	TGTGCCATCAGTGAGTCGAGCGGGAGGGTCTACGAGCAGTACTTC	CAISESSGRVYEQYF
-	TRBV9	TRBD2	TRBJ2-2	TGTGCCAGCAGTGGTCCGGGACTAGCGGGCCTAGGGGACACCGGGGAGCTGTTTTTT	CASSGPGLAGLGDTGELFF
-	TRBV5-4	-	TRBJ2-7	TGTGCCAGCAGCTTGTCGGGAGTTTACGAGCAGTACTTC	CASSLSGVYEQYF
few	TRBV9	TRBD1	TRBJ2-1	TGTGCCAGCAGCGTAGGGTCGACAGGGCCTAATGAGCAGTTCTTC	CASSVGSTGPNEQFF
-	TRBV27	-	TRBJ2-1	TGTGCCAGCAGTCTCACTCCGGCTAGCTCCTACAATGAGCAGTTCTTC	CASSLTPASSYNEQFF
-	TRBV6-5	TRBD1	TRBJ1-5	TGTGCCAGCAGCCGCACAGGGGACCAGCCCCAGCATTTT	CASSRTGDQPQHF
few	TRBV19	TRBD1	TRBJ1-5	TGTGCCAGTAAGACAGGGGAGGATAGCAATCAGCCCCAGCATTTT	CASKTGEDSNQPQHF
-	TRBV28	TRBD2	TRBJ2-2	TGTGCCAGCAAGGGAGGGAGAAACACCGGGGAGCTGTTTTTT	CASKGGRNTGELFF
-	TRBV27	TRBD2	TRBJ2-7	TGTGCCAGCAGTTTAGGTTGGACTAGCGGGAGCTACGAGCAGTACTTC	CASSLGWTSGSYEQYF
once	TRBV6-5	-	TRBJ1-2	TGTGCCAGCTCCGCGACAGAGCCCTATGGCTACACCTTC	CASSATEPYGYTF
-	TRBV28	-	TRBJ2-7	TGTGCCAGCCTCCCCCCAAGGGGCGAGCAGTACTTC	CASLPPRGEQYF
-	TRBV21-1	-	TRBJ2-7	TGTGCCAGCAGCAAAGTACAGGGTGCGTACGAGCAGTACTTC	CASSKVQGAYEQYF
once	TRBV9	-	TRBJ2-3	TGTGCCAGCAGCGTATCCCTAGCGTCTAGCACAGATACGCAGTATTTT	CASSVSLASSTDTQYF
-	TRBV11-2	-	TRBJ1-6	TGTGCCAGCAGCAGGCGAGCACGGGGGGCAGGGCCGGGGGGATCACCCCTCCACTTT	CASSRRARGAGPGGSPLHF
once	TRBV27	-	TRBJ1-1	TGTGCCAGCATCCCTATAGACAAAGCTTTCTTT	CASIPIDKAFF
once	TRBV18	-	TRBJ2-3	TGTGCCAGCTCACCTCCGGTCACAGATACGCAGTATTTT	CASSPPVTDTQYF
-	TRBV29-1	TRBD1	TRBJ1-5	TGCAGCGTAGGGACAGGGCGATTGGAGCCCCAGCATTTT	CSVGTGRLEPQHF
-	TRBV27	TRBD1	TRBJ1-2	TGTGCCAGCAGCCCCGCCCTAGGGGGCGCATTCACCTTC	CASSPALGGAFTF
few	TRBV3-1/TRBV3-2	-	TRBJ2-1	TGTGCCAGCAGAGCGAGGGTTGGCAATGAGCAGTTCTTC	CASRARVGNEQFF
-	TRBV30	-	TRBJ1-6	TGTGCCTGGAGTGTAGGGGGTTCACCCCTCCACTTT	CAWSVGGSPLHF
-	TRBV28	-	TRBJ2-7	TGTGCCAGCGGACTTGGCGGTCCGCCCGAGCAGTACTTC	CASGLGGPPEQYF
few	TRBV14	-	TRBJ1-3	TGTGCCAGCAGCCAAGTAGGAAACACCATATATTTT	CASSQVGNTIYF
-	TRBV3-1/TRBV3-2	TRBD1	TRBJ2-3	TGTGCCAGCAGCCAAGCGGGACAGGGCACAGATACGCAGTATTTT	CASSQAGQGTDTQYF
-	TRBV2	-	TRBJ2-1	TGTGCCAGCAGTGAAAAGGTGACTCTAAGAAATGAGCAGTTCTTC	CASSEKVTLRNEQFF
once	TRBV6-2/TRBV6-3	TRBD2	TRBJ2-3	TGTGCCAGCAGTTACTCAAAAGGACTAGCGGAGGGGGCAGATACGCAGTATTTT	CASSYSKGLAEGADTQYF
-	TRBV27	-	TRBJ2-7	TGTGCCAGCAGCCTTACTAGCTCCTACGAGCAGTACTTC	CASSLTSSYEQYF
-	TRBV10-1	-	TRBJ2-3	TGCGCCACCAGGGAGGACTCCACAGATACGCAGTATTTT	CATREDSTDTQYF
-	TRBV6-6	-	TRBJ1-2	TGTGCCAGCAGCCCAACCCAGGGCGGTGCAAATGGCTACACCTTC	CASSPTQGGANGYTF
-	TRBV18	TRBD1	TRBJ1-4	TGTGCCAGCTCTCTACAGGGGAGTAATGAAAAACTGTTTTTT	CASSLQGSNEKLFF
-	TRBV9	-	TRBJ1-2	TGTGCCAGCAGCGTAGCCCAAACCGGGGTTGGCTACACCTTC	CASSVAQTGVGYTF
-	TRBV2	-	TRBJ1-5	TGTGCCAGCAGTGTAGGGCGGACAGTTCGTCAGCCCCAGCATTTT	CASSVGRTVRQPQHF
-	TRBV29-1	-	TRBJ2-2	TGCAGCTTACAGATCGCGAACACCGGGGAGCTGTTTTTT	CSLQIANTGELFF
-	TRBV10-3	TRBD1	TRBJ2-7	TGTGCCAGTGACCTGGGACAGGGAGACGAGCAGTACTTC	CASDLGQGDEQYF
-	TRBV30	-	TRBJ1-6	TGTGCCTGGAGTGTACGGGGGGCGGTCAAGTCACCCCTCCACTTT	CAWSVRGAVKSPLHF
-	TRBV7-9	-	TRBJ2-7	TGTGCCAGCAGCCCCGGACAGCCCTACGAGCAGTACTTC	CASSPGQPYEQYF
-	TRBV12-1	-	TRBJ2-3	TGTGCCAGCAGCCCGCCCGGTACAGATACGCAGTATTTT	CASSPPGTDTQYF
once	TRBV6-5	-	TRBJ2-7	TGTGCCAGCAGGGGGGGTTTCGGGGTCTCCTACGAGCAGTACTTC	CASRGGFGVSYEQYF
-	TRBV7-6	TRBD1	TRBJ2-3	TGTGCCAGCAGCTGGGACAGATCAGATACGCAGTATTTT	CASSWDRSDTQYF
once	TRBV7-2	-	TRBJ2-1	TGTGCCAGCAGCTTAGAATTGGCGGCCCTCTACAATGAGCAGTTCTTC	CASSLELAALYNEQFF
-	TRBV19	-	TRBJ1-2	TGTGCCAGTAGTATAGATCAGACGGACCGCGGGGCTACACTCAAGCGCTGGACCTTC	CASSIDQTDRGATLKRWTF
-	TRBV6-5	TRBD1	TRBJ1-6	TGTGCCAGCAGTTATAGACAGGGCCGTAATTCACCCCTCCACTTT	CASSYRQGRNSPLHF
-	TRBV28	TRBD1	TRBJ1-6	TGTGCCAGCAGTTTGGGGACAGGGTATAATTCACCCCTCCACTTT	CASSLGTGYNSPLHF